This TCR beta chain was recorded in a study of control samples from healthy donors and cancer patients. Sequencing used immunoSEQ multiplex PCR; TCRdb keeps in-frame clones, though not all of them. This table holds 55,000 to 70,000 clones, 91% found once. Per germline, CDR1 LNHNV and CDR2 YYDKDF (reference sequence). CDR3 length: 12 amino acids. With 9 bases removed from V and 6 bases from J, the gap between germline ends came to 11 bases. The chain couples TRBV15 to TRBJ1-4; D gene ambiguous. The sequence derives from a man in his thirties or forties with colorectal cancer. Sequenced input: PBMCs. CDR3 sequence reads: CATSRLYEKLFF. The DNA for the CDR3 is TGTGCCACTTCTAGGCTTTATGAAAAACTGTTTTTT. The entire variable domain, with the rest obtained from reference TRBV15 and TRBJ1-4, is as follows: DAMVIQNPRYQVTQFGKPVTLSCSQTLNHNVMYWYQQKSSQAPKLLFHYYDKDFNNEADTPDNFQSRRPNTSFCFLDIRSPGLGDTAMYLCATSRLYEKLFFGSGTQLSVL.